One and the same sample provided the 6 T cell receptor beta chains below, sequenced in a study of blood T cell repertoires in COVID-19. Some clones are missing from TCRdb's copy, which holds only in-frame ones; the method was immunoSEQ multiplex PCR. The profile covers some 250,000 clones, with approximately 81% appearing a single time and approximately 7.9% taken by the ten largest. The sequenced sample was peripheral blood. These receptors were taken from a woman aged 80 or over with acute or convalescent COVID-19.

Note on this clone: In the same sample, other DNA sequences code for this CDR3. This chain links TRBV5-4 with TRBJ2-5; perhaps TRBD1 as D (5 bases). The CDR3 runs to 12 residues. Per germline, CDR1 SGHNT and CDR2 YYREEE (reference sequence). Trimming left V 0 bases short and J 5 bases short, with 5 bases between. The CDR3 protein is CASSLAGETQYF. CDR3 DNA sequence: TGTGCCAGCAGCTTGGCAGGGGAGACCCAGTACTTC.

The chain is built from TRBV10-3 and TRBJ1-1; possibly TRBD1 for D (6 bases). The CDR3 has 15 residues. CDR1 is ENHRY and CDR2 is SYGVKD in the germline V gene. V was cut by 0 bases and J by 2 bases, with 10 bases left in between. CDR3 sequence: CAISESAGENTEAFF. CDR3 nucleotides: TGTGCCATCAGTGAGTCAGCAGGGGAAAACACTGAAGCTTTCTTT.

This clone was seen more than once but under ten times. V and J are TRBV5-1 and TRBJ2-1; TRBD2 is a possible D gene (7 bases). Looked up from germline, CDR1 is SGHRS and CDR2 is YFSETQ. Trimming took 4 bases from V and 4 from J, leaving 18 bases between them. The CDR3 runs to 16 residues. The CDR3 DNA sequence: TGCGCCAGCAGCCCCCTAGGAGGGGGGGGTTACAATGAGCAGTTCTTC. The encoded protein is CASSPLGGGGYNEQFF.

Only one count was recorded for this clone. The chain combines TRBV5-1 with TRBJ1-3; 7 positions match TRBD1. The CDR3 is made up of 15 amino acids. V shed 3 bases and J 4 bases; nucleotides not matched to a gene: 7. CDR1 and CDR2 (germline): SGHRS, YFSETQ. CDR3: CASSWSTGIGNTIYF. The CDR3 DNA reads TGCGCCAGCAGCTGGTCGACAGGGATCGGAAACACCATATATTTT.

The V call is TRBV27, the J call TRBJ2-1; 9 bases agree with TRBD1. V gave up 5 bases and J gave up 8 bases; unmatched junction bases: 10. The CDR3 totals 15 residues. Germline CDR1 MNHEY, CDR2 SMNVEV (reference sequence). CDR3 nucleotide sequence: TGTGCCAGCAGTGAGACCGGGACAGGGCATTATGAGCAGTTCTTC. Its translation is CASSETGTGHYEQFF.

The chain is built from TRBV6-5 and TRBJ2-3; TRBD2 aligns across 9 bases. The trim removed 2 bases at V and 2 bases at J, leaving 5 bases unmatched. Germline V gives CDR1 MNHEY, CDR2 SVGAGI. CDR3 length: 16 residues. CDR3 region: CASSYRTSEPTDTQYF. CDR3 in DNA: TGTGCCAGCAGTTACCGGACTAGCGAGCCCACAGATACGCAGTATTTT.